The 30 T cell receptor beta chains below were found in one sample sequenced in a study of T cells in Graves' hyperthyroidism and ophthalmopathy. The CDR3 regions of TCR beta were amplified from RNA transcripts. An initial round of RT-PCR targeting the TCR CDR3 relied on the HTBI primer set. Each CDR3 protein is one row after TCRdb ran MiXCR on the multiplex PCR reads. The profile shows a few hundred thousand distinct CDR3 sequences, about a sixth of them singletons. Material for sequencing was blood. Receptors originate from a woman aged 30 to 39 with Graves' hyperthyroidism.

The V gene is TRBV20-1, the J gene TRBJ2-1, with 9 bases aligning to TRBD1. With 5 bases clipped from V and 12 bases from J, the junction kept 23 bases outside the gene matches. Germline V gene lookup returns CDR1 DFQATT and CDR2 SNEGSKA (reference sequence). CDR3 length: 17 amino acids. The CDR3 here is CSAPRLKTGGAGFGQFF. Written as DNA, the CDR3 is TGCAGTGCTCCACGACTTAAAACAGGGGGCGCGGGTTTCGGGCAGTTCTTC.

The chain couples TRBV24-1 to TRBJ2-1; TRBD2 agrees at 13 bases. This CDR3 region has 15 residues. Germline trimming cut 2 bases from V and 12 bases from J; bases unmatched to any gene: 6. Germline V gives CDR1 KGHDR, CDR2 SFDVKD. CDR3 bases: TGTGCCACCAGTGATTGGACTAGCGGGAGCATCGGGCAGTTCTTC. Protein product: CATSDWTSGSIGQFF.

The V call is TRBV19, the J call TRBJ2-2, with 8 bases fitting TRBD2. Germline V gene lookup returns CDR1 LNHDA and CDR2 SQIVND (reference sequence). The V gene end was trimmed by 7 bases and the J gene end by 5 bases; junction bases not matched to a gene: 9. The CDR3 length is 15 residues. CDR3 nucleotide sequence: TGTGCCAGTATCAAGCGGGCTAGCGGGACCGGGGAGCTGTTTTTT. Protein product: CASIKRASGTGELFF.

The rearrangement links TRBV7-2 to TRBJ2-3; 14 nucleotides match TRBD2. Losses at the gene ends were 5 bases for V and 2 bases for J; bases not matched to a gene: 6. Germline CDR1 SGHTA, CDR2 FQGNSA. CDR3 length equals 17 residues. CDR3: CASSEGGLAGATDTQYF. The CDR3 nucleotides read TGTGCCAGCAGCGAGGGGGGACTAGCGGGGGCCACAGATACGCAGTATTTT.

At least ten counts were recorded for this clonotype. The chain uses TRBV6-1 and TRBJ2-7, with 11 positions matching TRBD2. The CDR3 length is 18 residues. Losses at the gene ends were 5 bases for V and 3 bases for J; bases not matched to a gene: 15. Germline CDR1 reads MNHNS; CDR2 reads SASEGT. In DNA form, the CDR3 reads TGTGCCAGCAGTAAGACAGGGAGTCTAGCGGGAGGATACTACGAGCAGTACTTC. This sequence encodes CASSKTGSLAGGYYEQYF.

There are many counts of this clonotype. CDR3: CSAGGGTATLNEQFF. The CDR3 coding sequence is TGCAGTGCTGGTGGCGGGACAGCAACCCTGAATGAGCAGTTCTTC. The rearrangement joins TRBV20-1 to TRBJ2-1, with D maybe TRBD1 (7 bases). Trimming removed 5 bases from V and 7 bases from J, with 21 bases in between. The germline gives CDR1 DFQATT, CDR2 SNEGSKA (reference sequence). The CDR3 contains 15 residues.

The rearrangement joins TRBV6-1 to TRBJ2-1; D unclear. The CDR3 is 15 residues long. Germline CDR1 MNHNS, CDR2 SASEGT. With 2 bases removed from V and 9 bases from J, the gap between germline ends came to 17 bases. CDR3 protein: CASSETKLDTIEQFF. The CDR3 coding sequence is TGTGCCAGCAGTGAAACTAAGTTGGATACAATTGAGCAGTTCTTC.

In this sample, this clonotype turned up many times. This chain joins TRBV28 and TRBJ1-2; 7 bases align to TRBD1. Germline V gene data show CDR1 as MDHEN and CDR2 as SYDVKM. The J segment lost 8 bases and the V segment lost 3 bases, leaving 9 bases of the junction unmatched. The CDR3 has 14 residues. CDR3 sequence reads: CASSLGQNYGGYTF. The CDR3 coding sequence is TGTGCCAGCAGTTTGGGACAGAACTATGGCGGCTACACCTTC.

This clonotype was counted a few times. CDR3 sequence: CSARDFTSEYNEQFF. In DNA, the CDR3 is TGCAGTGCTAGAGATTTTACTAGCGAGTACAATGAGCAGTTCTTC. The chain combines TRBV20-1 with TRBJ2-1; 7 bases agree with TRBD2. Trimming took 0 bases from V and 4 from J; bases not matched to a gene: 6. The CDR3 has 15 residues. Germline CDR1 DFQATT, CDR2 SNEGSKA (reference sequence).

This clonotype has a handful of counts. The chain joins TRBV6-1 to TRBJ1-6, with 8 bases that match TRBD1. Germline V gene lookup returns CDR1 MNHNS and CDR2 SASEGT. This CDR3 is 14 amino acids long. V dropped 5 bases and J dropped 9; count of bases not matched to a gene: 6. In DNA form, the CDR3 reads TGTGCCAGCAGTCCCGGACAGGGAAGTTCACCCCTCCACTTT. Protein sequence: CASSPGQGSSPLHF.

J is TRBJ1-4 and V is TRBV29-1; possible D gene TRBD1, 6 bases. This CDR3 spans 13 amino acids. Trimming cost V 7 bases and J 5 bases, with 14 bases left between them. The germline V gene encodes CDR1 SQVTM and CDR2 ANQGSEA. The CDR3 DNA is TGCAGCGCCTCGGGGCAGGGGAATGAAAAACTGTTTTTT. It specifies CSASGQGNEKLFF.

This clonotype came up a few times. The V call is TRBV7-8, the J call TRBJ1-5, with 7 bases fitting TRBD1. There are 17 residues in the CDR3. Germline assignment: CDR1 SGHVS and CDR2 FQNEAQ. The ends lost 2 bases at V and 5 bases at J; junction bases unmatched: 12. CDR3 in amino acids: CASSLLRGSDRYQPQHF. In DNA form, the CDR3 reads TGTGCCAGCAGCTTATTGAGGGGGTCGGACAGGTATCAGCCCCAGCATTTT.

There are a few counts of this clonotype. The chain carries TRBV19 and TRBJ2-1; D perhaps matches TRBD2 (6 bases). Trimming cost V 2 bases and J 0 bases, with 8 bases left between them. This CDR3 region has 15 residues. Germline V gene lookup returns CDR1 LNHDA and CDR2 SQIVND (reference sequence). The CDR3 bases are TGTGCCAGTAGTATAACCGGGAGCTCCTACAATGAGCAGTTCTTC. Translating it yields CASSITGSSYNEQFF. The full variable domain, in which reference TRBV19 and TRBJ2-1 provide the parts outside the CDR3, is DGGITQSPKYLFRKEGQNVTLSCEQNLNHDAMYWYRQDPGQGLRLIYYSQIVNDFQKGDIAEGYSVSREKKESFPLTVTSAQKNPTAFYLCASSITGSSYNEQFFGPGTRLTVL.

This clonotype showed up many times. The CDR3 loop reads CSALGSSYEQYF. For the CDR3, the DNA is TGCAGTGCTCTCGGGAGCTCCTACGAGCAGTACTTC. The chain employs TRBV20-1 and TRBJ2-7, with a tentative D call TRBD2 (6 bases). Germline CDR1 is DFQATT and CDR2 is SNEGSKA (reference sequence). V gave up 5 bases and J gave up 0 bases, with 8 bases separating them. This CDR3 region has 12 residues.

This clonotype was seen ten or more times. This chain joins TRBV7-9 and TRBJ2-7, with D possibly TRBD2 on 5 matching bases. The CDR3 length is 13 residues. With 4 bases removed from V and 3 bases from J, the gap between germline ends came to 10 bases. Germline values: CDR1 SEHNR, CDR2 FQNEAQ (reference sequence). DNA of the CDR3: TGTGCCAGCAGCTCCTTTCGGGGCTACGAGCAGTACTTC. The encoded protein is CASSSFRGYEQYF.

For this clonotype: A much bigger clone sits one base away, suggesting this may be a read error. The V and J genes are TRBV20-1 and TRBJ2-7; D might be TRBD2 (5 bases). Near its end, the DNA agrees better with TRBJ2-1, so the J call may be wrong. CDR1 and CDR2 from the germline V gene are DFQATT and SNEGSKA (reference sequence). This CDR3 comprises 11 residues. CDR3: CSGVGSYEQFF. Here the CDR3 DNA reads TGCAGCGGGGTGGGCTCCTACGAGCAGTTCTTC.

This clonotype has a count of ten or more. The chain links TRBV11-2 to TRBJ2-2; D is undetermined. The CDR3 covers 17 residues. Trimming stripped 1 base from V and 2 bases from J, with 14 bases between. Germline lookup yields CDR1 SGHAT and CDR2 FQNNGV. This CDR3 reads CASSLALRTSNTGELFF. Written as DNA, the CDR3 is TGTGCCAGCAGCTTAGCCCTCCGGACGAGTAACACCGGGGAGCTGTTTTTT.

There are many counts of this clonotype. The chain uses TRBV6-1 and TRBJ2-3; 9 nucleotides match TRBD1. Trimming cost V 0 bases and J 6 bases; bases outside gene matches: 4. The CDR3 length is 15 residues. Germline V gene sequence: CDR1 MNHNS, CDR2 SASEGT. The CDR3 here is CASSEALGQGDTQYF. The CDR3 DNA is TGTGCCAGCAGTGAAGCGCTAGGACAGGGGGATACGCAGTATTTT.

This clonotype has ten or more counts. The chain has TRBV7-3 and TRBJ2-1; 9 bases fit TRBD2. Germline V gene lookup returns CDR1 SGHTA and CDR2 FQGTGA. CDR3 length: 19 amino acids. After removal of 2 bases from V and 0 bases from J, the junction contained 11 bases not matched to a gene. CDR3 bases: TGTGCCAGCAGCTTAGACAAGCGGGAGGCGGTCGGCTCCTACAATGAGCAGTTCTTC. Its protein is CASSLDKREAVGSYNEQFF.

This clonotype was picked up many times. J is TRBJ2-7 and V is TRBV5-6; D gene uncertain. Trimming cost V 2 bases and J 4 bases, with 16 bases left between them. This CDR3 has 15 amino acids. Germline V gives CDR1 SGHDT, CDR2 YYEEEE. CDR3 sequence: CASSFEGLPRYEQYF. CDR3 nucleotide sequence: TGTGCCAGCAGCTTCGAAGGCCTCCCAAGATACGAGCAGTACTTC.

This clonotype was seen only once. The gene calls are TRBV28 and TRBJ2-7; no firm D call. V gave up 6 bases and J gave up 2 bases, with 5 bases separating them. The CDR3 runs to 11 residues. Germline V gives CDR1 MDHEN, CDR2 SYDVKM. CDR3: CASRNAYEQYF. The CDR3 bases are TGTGCCAGCAGAAATGCCTACGAGCAGTACTTC.

The chain joins TRBV15 to TRBJ2-2, with D perhaps matching TRBD2 (6 bases). V lost 8 bases and J 0 bases, leaving 13 bases between the germline ends. CDR1 LNHNV and CDR2 YYDKDF come from the germline V gene (reference sequence). This CDR3 spans 15 amino acids. CDR3: CATQGLLANTGELFF. CDR3 in DNA: TGTGCCACCCAGGGACTTCTCGCGAACACCGGGGAGCTGTTTTTT.

This clonotype has a count of ten or more. This chain joins TRBV7-2 and TRBJ2-5, with 7 bases aligning to TRBD1. The V and J ends lost 3 bases and 3 bases, in that order; junction bases with no gene match: 4. The CDR3 covers 14 residues. Germline assignment: CDR1 SGHTA and CDR2 FQGNSA. The CDR3 region has the DNA TGTGCCAGCAGCTTGAATCAGGGGGAAGAGACCCAGTACTTC. Translating gives CASSLNQGEETQYF.

V and J are TRBV20-1 and TRBJ2-3; 9 bases are a match to TRBD1. Germline trimming cut 5 bases from V and 2 bases from J; bases unmatched to any gene: 8. The CDR3 totals 15 residues. Germline V gene lookup returns CDR1 DFQATT and CDR2 SNEGSKA (reference sequence). The CDR3 protein is CSAQPWDRDTDTQYF. CDR3 in DNA: TGCAGTGCTCAACCCTGGGACAGGGACACAGATACGCAGTATTTT.

This clonotype was detected many times. V and J are TRBV6-1 and TRBJ2-1; unclear D gene. Germline V gene sequence: CDR1 MNHNS, CDR2 SASEGT. V was shortened by 6 bases and J by 5 bases, with 11 bases between the two germline ends. This CDR3 has 13 amino acids. CDR3 region: CASSRRGDNEQFF. The CDR3 bases are TGTGCCAGCAGCCGTCGAGGAGACAATGAGCAGTTCTTC.

This clonotype turned up a few times. The chain employs TRBV6-2 or TRBV6-3 and TRBJ1-2, with D hard to call. Germline-derived CDR1 and CDR2 are MNHEY and SVGEGT. There are 16 residues in the CDR3. V was clipped by 6 bases and J by 4 bases, with 21 bases between them. CDR3 DNA: TGTGCCAGCAGCTCCCCGAATTTAAGGCAATCCTATGGCTACACCTTC. Amino acids: CASSSPNLRQSYGYTF.

Many counts were recorded for this clonotype. This chain's CDR3 is CASTPTFGQPQHF. CDR3 sequence (DNA): TGTGCCAGCACCCCGACATTCGGTCAGCCCCAGCATTTT. V and J are TRBV28 and TRBJ1-5; unclear D gene. Germline CDR1 and CDR2: MDHEN and SYDVKM. V gave up 7 bases and J gave up 6 bases, with 13 bases separating them. CDR3 size: 13 residues.

This clonotype was detected a few times. The chain carries TRBV28 and TRBJ2-3; TRBD2 matches at 12 bases. V lost 0 bases, J lost 2 bases, and 3 bases stayed unmatched. The CDR3 sequence is 17 residues long. Germline CDR1 and CDR2: MDHEN and SYDVKM. DNA of the CDR3: TGTGCCAGCAGTTTATGGGGGACTAGCGGGCTCACAGATACGCAGTATTTT. It is translated as CASSLWGTSGLTDTQYF.

The chain's CDR3 is CASSYFRKLDEQYF. DNA for the CDR3: TGTGCCAGCAGTTACTTTAGGAAGTTGGACGAGCAGTACTTC. The chain employs TRBV6-2 or TRBV6-3 and TRBJ2-7, with D uncertain. CDR3 length: 14 amino acids. V was cut by 1 base and J by 5 bases, with 12 bases left in between. Germline lookup yields CDR1 MNHEY and CDR2 SVGEGT.

This chain links TRBV20-1 with TRBJ2-7; 8 bases align to TRBD2. The CDR3 has 14 amino acids. Germline loops: CDR1 DFQATT, CDR2 SNEGSKA (reference sequence). CDR3 DNA: TGCAGCTTGCGGGGGGCGACGAATCTGAACGAGCAGTACTTC. It yields the protein CSLRGATNLNEQYF.